Following are 8 T cell receptor beta chains from one sample sequenced in a study of blood T cells in healthy people across ages. A sample-barcoded 5' primer and a J-beta primer mix were used in a second PCR of roughly 6 to 11 cycles. TCRdb used MiXCR to reprocess the 5' RACE reads, holding one entry per CDR3 protein. The sample lists over 500,000 distinct CDR3 sequences; approximately 52% were seen once. The sequencing input was blood. The receptors stem from a woman of 80 years or more in good health.

This clonotype has a count of ten or more. The CDR3 coding sequence is TGTGCCAGCAGCTACCGGGACGGGGATACGCAGTATTTT. This codes for CASSYRDGDTQYF. V and J are TRBV7-2 and TRBJ2-3; the D call may be TRBD1 or TRBD2 (5 bases each). Per germline, CDR1 SGHTA and CDR2 FQGNSA. CDR3 length: 13 residues. Trimming shortened V by 4 bases and J by 6 bases, and 11 bases separated the two germline ends.

The chain uses TRBV20-1 and TRBJ1-1, with TRBD1 matching 8 bases. In germline, CDR1 is DFQATT, CDR2 SNEGSKA (reference sequence). V was pared by 6 bases and J by 1 base, with 7 bases of the junction left unmatched. CDR3 length equals 14 residues. This CDR3 reads CSAKTGAGNTEAFF. DNA of the CDR3: TGCAGTGCCAAGACAGGGGCGGGGAACACTGAAGCTTTCTTT.

The rearrangement joins TRBV20-1 to TRBJ2-3; D is ambiguous. Trimming removed 5 bases at V and 6 bases at J, with 12 bases between. The CDR3 contains 12 residues. Germline lookup yields CDR1 DFQATT and CDR2 SNEGSKA (reference sequence). The CDR3 bases are TGCAGTGCTGCCCCGGTAGGGGATACGCAGTATTTT. As protein: CSAAPVGDTQYF.

The V and J genes are TRBV9 and TRBJ2-3; 8 nucleotides line up with TRBD2. The trim removed 1 base at V and 3 bases at J, leaving 7 bases unmatched. Germline CDR1 and CDR2: SGDLS and YYNGEE. The CDR3 has 16 residues. The DNA for the CDR3 is TGTGCCAGCAGCGTAAGTACTCTAGCGGGTACAGATACGCAGTATTTT. Amino acid sequence: CASSVSTLAGTDTQYF.

This rearrangement joins TRBV4-2 to TRBJ2-2; 14 bases align to TRBD2. The germline V gene encodes CDR1 LGHNA and CDR2 YNFKEQ. J gave up 3 bases and V 2 bases, and 8 bases lay outside the gene matches. The CDR3 length is 19 residues. The CDR3, as DNA: TGTGCCAGCAGCCAAATCGGGACTAGCGGGGGAGGCGACACCGGGGAGCTGTTTTTT. Its translation: CASSQIGTSGGGDTGELFF.

About this clonotype: A read error may explain this, as a much larger clone is one base away. The J gene is TRBJ1-4, the V gene TRBV6-5; D is possibly TRBD1 (5 bases). Germline V lookup: CDR1 MNHEY, CDR2 SVGAGI. This CDR3 spans 14 amino acids. CDR3 sequence (DNA): TGTGCCAGCAGTGACTCGGGGCACAGTGAAAAACTGTTTTTT. This codes for CASSDSGHSEKLFF.

This clonotype was seen a few times. The chain links TRBV20-1 to TRBJ2-1; 14 nucleotides match TRBD2. J lost 13 bases, V lost 6 bases, and 17 bases had no gene match. Germline CDR1 and CDR2: DFQATT and SNEGSKA (reference sequence). CDR3 length: 16 residues. CDR3 sequence: CSAPGLAGVGVETQFF. The CDR3 DNA is TGCAGTGCGCCGGGACTAGCGGGAGTAGGAGTAGAGACCCAGTTCTTC.

The table lists this clonotype with many counts. The junction departs from the called germline gene at one end, perhaps through a read error. V is TRBV6-5 and J is TRBJ2-1; TRBD1 is a possible D gene (6 bases). There are 17 residues in the CDR3. Per the germline V gene, CDR1 is MNHEY and CDR2 is SVGAGI. CDR3 DNA: TGTGCCAGCAGATACTGGTCCGGGACAAGCTCCTACAATGAGCAGTTCTTC. Translated, it gives CASRYWSGTSSYNEQFF.